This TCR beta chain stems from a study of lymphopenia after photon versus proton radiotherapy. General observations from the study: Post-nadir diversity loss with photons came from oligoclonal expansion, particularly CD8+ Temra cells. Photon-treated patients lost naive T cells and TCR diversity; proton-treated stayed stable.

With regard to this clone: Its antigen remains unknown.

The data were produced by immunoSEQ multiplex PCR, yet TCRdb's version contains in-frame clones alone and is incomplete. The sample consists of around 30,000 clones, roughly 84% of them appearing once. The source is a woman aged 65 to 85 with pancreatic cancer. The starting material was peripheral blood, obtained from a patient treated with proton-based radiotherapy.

The CDR3 sequence is CASSVDVSGRRLFF. For the CDR3, the DNA is TGTGCCAGCAGCGTAGATGTCAGCGGCCGGCGGCTGTTTTTT. The rearrangement links TRBV9 to TRBJ2-2; D might be TRBD2 (5 bases). V dropped 0 bases and J dropped 13 bases, with 16 bases sitting between them. CDR3 size: 14 residues. Looked up from germline, CDR1 is SGDLS and CDR2 is YYNGEE.